This T cell receptor beta chain was sequenced for a study of a mutant IDH1 vaccine in newly diagnosed glioma. Study as a whole: Patients had eight vaccinations, in weeks 1, 3, 5, 7, 11, 15, 19 and 23. Of treated patients, around 62% were men and 37.5% women, averaging around 39 years. Study observations and caveats: Researchers report vaccine-induced immune responses in over 90% of patients.

As to time point: week 5, during vaccination. The content of each vaccine dose was 300 ug of mutant IDH1 20-mer peptide, and topical imiquimod accompanied it. For this clone: The antigen is undetermined.

The assay was immunoSEQ multiplex PCR, and TCRdb's table has in-frame clones only and misses some. The sample holds 50,000 to 65,000 clones, 70% to 90% seen once. Trimming cost V 7 bases and J 1 base, with 13 bases left between them. The CDR3 runs to 14 residues. CDR1 is MNHNY, CDR2 SVGAGI, per germline (reference sequence). The rearrangement uses TRBV6-6 and TRBJ1-2; D possibly corresponds to TRBD1 (5 bases). The specimen was PBMCs, collected from a glioma patient whose treatment included an IDH1 peptide vaccine. This TCR came from a man aged 25-40 years with glioma. CDR3 nucleotides: TGTGCCAGCAATCAGGAGGGGAATAACTATGGCTACACCTTC. Its protein is CASNQEGNNYGYTF.